The sequence of this T cell receptor beta chain was determined in a study of molecular identifiers for immune sequencing clone quantification. Methods described previously, with TCR primers listed, were used for bulk TCR libraries. TCRdb processed the PCR reads anew with MiXCR; each CDR3 protein has one entry. The table includes some 680,000 distinct CDR3 sequences, 25% detected once. This clonotype came up many times. Libraries from naive CD8 cells were generated from approximately 20,000 to 1,000,000 sorted cells (with 10%, 30% or 50% RNA). Sorting captured naive CD8 T cells as CD8+CD4-CCR7+CD45RA+. CDR3 size: 16 residues. With V trimmed by 4 bases and J by 3 bases, 7 bases remained unmatched. Germline V gives CDR1 MGHRA, CDR2 YSYEKL.

This chain connects TRBV4-1 to TRBJ1-1; TRBD1 agrees at 11 bases. This clonotype was obtained from a human donor in good health. Some libraries in this study had Jurkat cell RNA spiked in. What was sequenced was naive CD8+ T cells from blood, with Jurkat cell RNA spiked in. Subset specified: FACS-sorted CD8+CD4-CCR7+CD45RA+ naive T cells. Here the CDR3 DNA reads TGCGCCAGCAGCCGAGGACAGGGGGCGGTGGACACTGAAGCTTTCTTT. This encodes CASSRGQGAVDTEAFF.